These T cell receptor beta chains were read from a single sample in a study of T cell responses to AZD1222 COVID-19 vaccine. The assay was immunoSEQ multiplex PCR, and TCRdb's table has in-frame clones only and misses some. This table has about 100,000 clones, about 95% appearing once. The sample was peripheral blood, taken on day 0 of AZD1222 vaccination. The receptors were gathered from an adult in good health. Each CDR3 is given with its conserved first and last residue. The D gene is left open where the match is weak. Only some rows state a clone size, as once, few, many or a class for expanded clones.

d_gene | j_gene | v_gene | abundance | CDR3aa | CDR3nt
TRBD1 | TRBJ1-2 | TRBV29-1 | - | CSVGVGTAYGYTF | TGCAGCGTTGGGGTAGGGACAGCCTATGGCTACACCTTC
- | TRBJ2-7 | TRBV6-1 | - | CASSEYAVEQYF | TGTGCCAGCAGTGAGTACGCCGTCGAGCAGTACTTC
- | TRBJ1-1 | TRBV10-3 | - | CAIMRGDSMNTEAFF | TGTGCCATCATGAGGGGAGACAGCATGAACACTGAAGCTTTCTTT
- | TRBJ1-5 | TRBV10-2 | once | CASSESNSNQPQHF | TGCGCCAGCAGTGAGTCGAATTCGAATCAGCCCCAGCATTTT
- | TRBJ2-7 | TRBV27 | - | CASSPPSPSPYEQYF | TGTGCCAGCAGTCCACCGTCTCCTTCCCCCTACGAGCAGTACTTC
- | TRBJ1-3 | TRBV6-2/TRBV6-3 | - | CASSRDISGNTIYF | TGTGCCAGCAGCCGGGACATCTCTGGAAACACCATATATTTT
- | TRBJ1-1 | TRBV27 | - | CASSSRDASLNTEAFF | TGTGCCAGCAGTTCCCGAGATGCATCCTTGAACACTGAAGCTTTCTTT
- | TRBJ2-5 | TRBV7-2 | - | CASSLRQLGGPQYF | TGTGCCAGCAGCTTGCGCCAATTAGGAGGCCCCCAGTACTTC
- | TRBJ2-1 | TRBV28 | - | CASSHTSLSYNEQFF | TGTGCCAGCAGTCACACGAGCTTGTCCTACAATGAGCAGTTCTTC
- | TRBJ2-7 | TRBV21-1 | - | CASSIGRWRVFDEQYF | TGTGCCAGCAGCATCGGTCGATGGCGGGTCTTTGACGAGCAGTACTTC
- | TRBJ2-3 | TRBV11-2 | - | CASSFTRDTSTDTQYF | TGTGCCAGCAGCTTTACCCGGGATACTAGCACAGATACGCAGTATTTT
- | TRBJ2-3 | TRBV28 | - | CASSITAAGATDTQYF | TGTGCCAGCAGCATCACGGCGGCGGGGGCAACAGATACGCAGTATTTT
- | TRBJ1-5 | TRBV6-2/TRBV6-3 | - | CASSSTGNSNQPQHF | TGTGCCAGCAGTTCCACAGGGAATAGCAATCAGCCCCAGCATTTT
TRBD2 | TRBJ2-7 | TRBV3-1/TRBV3-2 | - | CASSQGLAASYEQYF | TGTGCCAGCAGCCAAGGTCTAGCGGCCTCCTACGAGCAGTACTTC
TRBD2 | TRBJ2-2 | TRBV24-1 | - | CATSPTSGVTGELFF | TGTGCCACCAGTCCGACTAGCGGCGTCACCGGGGAGCTGTTTTTT
- | TRBJ2-2 | TRBV19 | - | CASRAFLDTGELFF | TGTGCCAGTCGCGCGTTCCTGGACACCGGGGAGCTGTTTTTT